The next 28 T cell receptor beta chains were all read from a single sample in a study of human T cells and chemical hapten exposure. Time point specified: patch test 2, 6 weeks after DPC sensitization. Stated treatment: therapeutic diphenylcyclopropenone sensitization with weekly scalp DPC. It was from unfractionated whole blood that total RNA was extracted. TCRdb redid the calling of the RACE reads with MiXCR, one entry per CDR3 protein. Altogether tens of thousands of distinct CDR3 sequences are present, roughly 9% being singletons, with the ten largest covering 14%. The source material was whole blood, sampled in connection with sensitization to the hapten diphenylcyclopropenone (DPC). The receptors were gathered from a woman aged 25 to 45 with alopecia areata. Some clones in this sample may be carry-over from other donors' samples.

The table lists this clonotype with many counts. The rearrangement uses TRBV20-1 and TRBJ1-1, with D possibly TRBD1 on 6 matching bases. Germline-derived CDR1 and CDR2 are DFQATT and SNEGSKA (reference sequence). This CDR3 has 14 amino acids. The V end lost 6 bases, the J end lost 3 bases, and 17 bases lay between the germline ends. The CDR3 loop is CSAPRGGGDTEAFF. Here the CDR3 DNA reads TGCAGTGCCCCAAGGGGGGGAGGGGACACTGAAGCTTTCTTT.

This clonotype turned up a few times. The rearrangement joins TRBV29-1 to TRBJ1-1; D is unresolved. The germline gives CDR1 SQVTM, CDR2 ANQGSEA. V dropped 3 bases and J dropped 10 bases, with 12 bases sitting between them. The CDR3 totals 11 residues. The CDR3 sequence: CSVDPGVRAFF. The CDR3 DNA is TGCAGCGTTGATCCGGGAGTAAGAGCTTTCTTT.

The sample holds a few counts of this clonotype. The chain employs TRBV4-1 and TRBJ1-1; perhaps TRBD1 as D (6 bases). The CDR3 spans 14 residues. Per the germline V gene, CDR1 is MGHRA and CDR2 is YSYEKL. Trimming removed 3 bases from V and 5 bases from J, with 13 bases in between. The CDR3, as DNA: TGCGCCAGCAGCCATCTCACAGGGCAGACTGAAGCTTTCTTT. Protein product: CASSHLTGQTEAFF.

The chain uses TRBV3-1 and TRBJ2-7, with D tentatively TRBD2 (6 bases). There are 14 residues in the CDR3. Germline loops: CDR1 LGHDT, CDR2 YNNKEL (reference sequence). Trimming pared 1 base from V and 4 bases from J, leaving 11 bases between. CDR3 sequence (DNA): TGTGCCAGCAGCCAAGGTCAGGGACTGTACGAGCAGTACTTC. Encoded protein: CASSQGQGLYEQYF.

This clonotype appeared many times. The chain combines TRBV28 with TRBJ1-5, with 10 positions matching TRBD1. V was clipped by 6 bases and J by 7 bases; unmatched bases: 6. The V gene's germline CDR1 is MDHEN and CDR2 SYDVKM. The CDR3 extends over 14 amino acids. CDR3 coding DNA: TGTGCCAGCAGGAGACAGGGGGCGAGCCAGCCCCAGCATTTT. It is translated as CASRRQGASQPQHF.

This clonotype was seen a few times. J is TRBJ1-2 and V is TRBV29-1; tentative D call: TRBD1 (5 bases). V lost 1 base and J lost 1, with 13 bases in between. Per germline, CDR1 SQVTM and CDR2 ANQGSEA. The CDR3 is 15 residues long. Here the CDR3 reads CSVEASGTNNYGYTF. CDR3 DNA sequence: TGCAGCGTTGAAGCCTCCGGGACGAATAACTATGGCTACACCTTC.

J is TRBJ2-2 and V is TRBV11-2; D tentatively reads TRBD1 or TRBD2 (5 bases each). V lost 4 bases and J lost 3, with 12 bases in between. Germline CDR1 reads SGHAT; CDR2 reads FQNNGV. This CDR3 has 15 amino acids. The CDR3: CASSSRDHHTGELFF. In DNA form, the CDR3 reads TGTGCCAGCAGCTCACGGGACCATCACACCGGGGAGCTGTTTTTT.

The CDR3 DNA sequence: TGTGCCAGCAGCCGTAGGTCTAGAAGCTCCTACAATGAGCAGTTCTTC. Translated: CASSRRSRSSYNEQFF. This sequence joins TRBV9 and TRBJ2-1, with no clear D. Trimming cost V 4 bases and J 0 bases, with 14 bases left between them. Germline-derived CDR1 and CDR2 are SGDLS and YYNGEE. CDR3 length equals 16 residues.

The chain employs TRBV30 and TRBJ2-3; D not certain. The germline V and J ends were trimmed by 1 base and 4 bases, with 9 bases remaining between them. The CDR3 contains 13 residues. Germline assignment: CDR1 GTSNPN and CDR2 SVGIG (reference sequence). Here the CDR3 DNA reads TGTGCCTGGAGTGGCTTCCGGGCAGATACGCAGTATTTT. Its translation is CAWSGFRADTQYF.

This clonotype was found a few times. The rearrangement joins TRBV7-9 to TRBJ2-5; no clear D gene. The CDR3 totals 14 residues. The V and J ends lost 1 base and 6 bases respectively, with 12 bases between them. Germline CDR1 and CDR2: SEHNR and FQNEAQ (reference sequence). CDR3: CASSLVQVGKTQYF. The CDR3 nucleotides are TGTGCCAGCAGCTTAGTCCAGGTGGGAAAGACCCAGTACTTC.

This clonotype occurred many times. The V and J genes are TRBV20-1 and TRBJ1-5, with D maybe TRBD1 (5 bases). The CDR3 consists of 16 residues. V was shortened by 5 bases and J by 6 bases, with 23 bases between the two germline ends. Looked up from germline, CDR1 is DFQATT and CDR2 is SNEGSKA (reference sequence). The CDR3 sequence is CSADPGTTLLGQPQHF. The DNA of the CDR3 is TGCAGTGCTGACCCCGGGACCACGTTACTGGGTCAGCCCCAGCATTTT.

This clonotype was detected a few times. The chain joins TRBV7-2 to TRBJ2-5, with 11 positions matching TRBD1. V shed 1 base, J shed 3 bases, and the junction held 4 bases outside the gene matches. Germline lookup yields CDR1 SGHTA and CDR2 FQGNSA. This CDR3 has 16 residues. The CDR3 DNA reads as TGTGCCAGCAGCTTAGTATTGGGACAGGGGGAAGAGACCCAGTACTTC. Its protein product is CASSLVLGQGEETQYF.

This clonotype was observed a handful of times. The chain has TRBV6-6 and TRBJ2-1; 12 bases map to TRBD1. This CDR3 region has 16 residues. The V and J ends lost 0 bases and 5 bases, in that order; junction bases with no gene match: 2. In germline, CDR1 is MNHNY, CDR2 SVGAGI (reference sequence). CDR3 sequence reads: CASSYSGQGADNEQFF. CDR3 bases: TGTGCCAGCAGTTACTCGGGACAGGGGGCCGACAATGAGCAGTTCTTC.

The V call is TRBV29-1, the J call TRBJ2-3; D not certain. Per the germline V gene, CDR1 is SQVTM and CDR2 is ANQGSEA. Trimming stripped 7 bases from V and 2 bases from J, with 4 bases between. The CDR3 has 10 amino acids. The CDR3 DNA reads TGCAGCGGCTACACAGATACGCAGTATTTT. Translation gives CSGYTDTQYF.

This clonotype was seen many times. The CDR3 loop reads CASSLFAAGGPGDTQYF. In nucleotides, the CDR3 is TGTGCCAGCAGCTTATTCGCAGCGGGGGGGCCTGGAGATACGCAGTATTTT. This chain links TRBV7-3 with TRBJ2-3; TRBD2 matches at 10 bases. CDR3 length: 17 amino acids. Trimming at V came to 2 bases and at J to 5 bases, leaving 10 bases not matched to a gene. The germline gives CDR1 SGHTA, CDR2 FQGTGA.

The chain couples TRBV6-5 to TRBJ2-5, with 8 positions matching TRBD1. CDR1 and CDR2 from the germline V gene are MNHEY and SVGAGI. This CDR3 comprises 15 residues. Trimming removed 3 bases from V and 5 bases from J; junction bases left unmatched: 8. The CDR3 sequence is CASSYKTGAGETQYF. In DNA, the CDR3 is TGTGCCAGCAGTTATAAGACAGGGGCCGGGGAGACCCAGTACTTC.

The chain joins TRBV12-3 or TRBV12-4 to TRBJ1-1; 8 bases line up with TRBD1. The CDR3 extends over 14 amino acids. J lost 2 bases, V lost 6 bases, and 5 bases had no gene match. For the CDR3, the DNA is TGTGCCAGCAGGGCCGGACAGGGAAACACTGAAGCTTTCTTT. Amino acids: CASRAGQGNTEAFF.

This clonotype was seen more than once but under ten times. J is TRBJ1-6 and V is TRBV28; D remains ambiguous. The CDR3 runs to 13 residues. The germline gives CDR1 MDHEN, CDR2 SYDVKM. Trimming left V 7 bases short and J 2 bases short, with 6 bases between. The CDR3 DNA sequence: TGTGCCAGCATTGGGACCTATAATTCACCCCTCCACTTT. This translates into CASIGTYNSPLHF.

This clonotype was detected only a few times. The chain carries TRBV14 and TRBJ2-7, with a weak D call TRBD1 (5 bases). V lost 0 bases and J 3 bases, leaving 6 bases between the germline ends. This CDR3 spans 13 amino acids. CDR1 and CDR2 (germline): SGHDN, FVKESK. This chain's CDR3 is CASSQEDNYEQYF. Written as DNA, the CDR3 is TGTGCCAGCAGCCAAGAGGACAACTACGAGCAGTACTTC. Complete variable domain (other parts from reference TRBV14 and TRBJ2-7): EAGVTQFPSHSVIEKGQTVTLRCDPISGHDNLYWYRRVMGKEIKFLLHFVKESKQDESGMPNNRFLAERTGGTYSTLKVQPAELEDSGVYFCASSQEDNYEQYFGPGTRLTVT.

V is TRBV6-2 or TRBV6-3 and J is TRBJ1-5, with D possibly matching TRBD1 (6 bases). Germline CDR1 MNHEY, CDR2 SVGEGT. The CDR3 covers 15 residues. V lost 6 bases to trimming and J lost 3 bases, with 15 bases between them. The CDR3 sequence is CASRMTGSVNQPQHF. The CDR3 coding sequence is TGTGCCAGCAGAATGACAGGTTCCGTCAATCAGCCCCAGCATTTT.

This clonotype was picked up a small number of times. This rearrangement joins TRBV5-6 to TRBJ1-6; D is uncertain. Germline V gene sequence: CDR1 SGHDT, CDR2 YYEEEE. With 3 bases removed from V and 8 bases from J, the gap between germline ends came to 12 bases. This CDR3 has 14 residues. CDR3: CASSSGEGDSPLHF. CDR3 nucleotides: TGTGCCAGCAGCTCCGGGGAGGGCGATTCACCCCTCCACTTT.

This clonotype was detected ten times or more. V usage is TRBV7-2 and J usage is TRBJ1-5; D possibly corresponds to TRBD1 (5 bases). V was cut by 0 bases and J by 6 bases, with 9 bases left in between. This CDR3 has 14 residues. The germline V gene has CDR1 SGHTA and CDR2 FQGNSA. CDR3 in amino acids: CASSLAGDRQPQHF. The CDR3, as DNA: TGTGCCAGCAGCTTAGCGGGGGATCGTCAGCCCCAGCATTTT.

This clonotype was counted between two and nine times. CDR3 amino acids: CASSPVSGQGSTDTQYF. The CDR3 DNA follows: TGTGCCAGCTCACCGGTATCAGGACAGGGGAGCACAGATACGCAGTATTTT. The J gene is TRBJ2-3, the V gene TRBV18, with 9 bases fitting TRBD1. Losses at the gene ends were 3 bases for V and 0 bases for J; bases not matched to a gene: 7. Looked up from germline, CDR1 is KGHSH and CDR2 is LQKENI. The CDR3 loop spans 17 amino acids.

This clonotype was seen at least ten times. CDR3 in amino acids: CASSHPGGSTDTQYF. For the CDR3, the DNA is TGCGCCAGCAGCCATCCTGGAGGAAGCACAGATACGCAGTATTTT. The chain combines TRBV4-1 with TRBJ2-3, with D perhaps matching TRBD2 (5 bases). CDR1 and CDR2 from the germline V gene are MGHRA and YSYEKL. Between the trimmed V and J ends, which lost 3 bases and 0 bases, there was a span of 10 bases. CDR3 length: 15 amino acids.

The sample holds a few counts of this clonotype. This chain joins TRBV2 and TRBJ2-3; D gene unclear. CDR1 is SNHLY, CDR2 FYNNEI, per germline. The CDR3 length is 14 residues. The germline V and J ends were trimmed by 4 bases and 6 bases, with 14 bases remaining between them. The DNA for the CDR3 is TGTGCCAGCAGTGGTGGCCTCATCGTGGATACGCAGTATTTT. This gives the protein CASSGGLIVDTQYF. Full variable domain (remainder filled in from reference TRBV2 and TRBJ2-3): EPEVTQTPSHQVTQMGQEVILRCVPISNHLYFYWYRQILGQKVEFLVSFYNNEISEKSEIFDDQFSVERPDGSNFTLKIRSTKLEDSAMYFCASSGGLIVDTQYFGPGTRLTVL.

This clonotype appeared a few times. CDR3: CASSLGLSFEQYF. The CDR3 DNA follows: TGTGCCAGCAGTCTAGGACTGAGTTTCGAGCAGTACTTC. The chain has TRBV12-3 or TRBV12-4 and TRBJ2-7; weak D call: TRBD2 (5 bases). This CDR3 region has 13 residues. Trimming took off 5 bases at V and 6 bases at J, with 14 bases between the two ends.

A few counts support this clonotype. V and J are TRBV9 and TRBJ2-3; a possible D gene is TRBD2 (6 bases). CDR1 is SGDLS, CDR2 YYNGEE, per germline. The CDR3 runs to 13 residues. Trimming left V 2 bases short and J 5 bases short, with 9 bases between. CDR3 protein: CASSVNSGDTQYF. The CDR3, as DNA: TGTGCCAGCAGCGTGAATAGCGGAGATACGCAGTATTTT.

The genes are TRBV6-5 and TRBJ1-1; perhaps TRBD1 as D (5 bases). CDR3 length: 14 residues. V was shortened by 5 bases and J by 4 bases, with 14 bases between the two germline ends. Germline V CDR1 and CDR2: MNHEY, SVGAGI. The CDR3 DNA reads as TGTGCCAGCAGTCCAGGGTTGGCAATCACTGAAGCTTTCTTT. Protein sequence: CASSPGLAITEAFF.